The T cell receptor (beta chain) under discussion was sequenced for a study of shared clonotypes between healthy human individuals. Trimming removed 5 bases from V and 5 bases from J; junction bases left unmatched: 11. This CDR3 contains 15 residues. CDR1 is MDHEN and CDR2 is SYDVKM in the germline V gene. Positive CCR7 selection of CD45RO-negative cells yielded the naive CD8 cells, and terminally differentiated effector memory CD45RA+ cells were excluded. Study donors comprised healthy, HIV-negative adults devoid of recent acute infection or vaccination. Investigators spread the genomic DNA of each subset evenly over several immunoSEQ plates. Repertoires were generated with immunoSEQ multiplex PCR, while TCRdb's copy carries only in-frame clones and drops some. The sample has 1.5 million to 2.5 million clones; about 94% are singletons.

Material: naive CD8+ T cells sorted from blood. The J gene is TRBJ2-7, the V gene TRBV28; 8 nucleotides agree with TRBD1. The receptor's source is a man in his late teens or twenties in good health. In DNA, the CDR3 is TGTGCCAGCAGTAGACAGGGGTTGGGTCTTAACGAGCAGTACTTC. This gives the protein CASSRQGLGLNEQYF.